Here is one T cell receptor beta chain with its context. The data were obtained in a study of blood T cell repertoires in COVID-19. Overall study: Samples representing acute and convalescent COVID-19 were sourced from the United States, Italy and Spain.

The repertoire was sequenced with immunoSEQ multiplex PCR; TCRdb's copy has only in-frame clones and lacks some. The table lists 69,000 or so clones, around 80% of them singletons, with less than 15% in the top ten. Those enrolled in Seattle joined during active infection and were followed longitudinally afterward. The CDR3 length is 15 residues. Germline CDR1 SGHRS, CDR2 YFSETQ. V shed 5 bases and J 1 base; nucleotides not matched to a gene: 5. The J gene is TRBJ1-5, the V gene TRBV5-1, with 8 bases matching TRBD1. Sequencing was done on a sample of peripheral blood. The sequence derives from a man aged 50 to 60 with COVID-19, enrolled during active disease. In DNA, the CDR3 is TGCGCCAGCAGGACAGGGGCGGGAAGCAATCAGCCCCAGCATTTT. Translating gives CASRTGAGSNQPQHF.